Shown below are 18 T cell receptor beta chains from a single sample sequenced in a study of CD8+ T cells in alopecia areata. In each case, RNA was isolated and then reverse transcribed into cDNA as the sequencing template. Here immunoSEQ multiplex PCR was the method, and the copy in TCRdb shows in-frame clones only, minus some. This table has fewer than 250,000 clones, 43% appearing once. The treatment denotes: oral pan-JAK inhibitor, 5-10 mg twice daily. The sample in question was CD4+ T cells sorted from blood, obtained between weeks 36 and 40, from a patient treated with tofacitinib. The receptors here all came from a human donor with alopecia areata.

This clone showed up just a few times. The chain recombines TRBV11-2 with TRBJ1-1, with D possibly TRBD1 on 6 matching bases. The CDR3 length is 13 residues. In germline, CDR1 is SGHAT, CDR2 FQNNGV. The V end was cut by 3 bases, the J end by 1 base, with 6 bases between. The CDR3 nucleotides read TGTGCCAGCAGCTTGGACAGGAACACTGAAGCTTTCTTT. Translated: CASSLDRNTEAFF. Filled out from reference TRBV11-2 and TRBJ1-1, the complete variable domain reads EAGVAQSPRYKIIEKRQSVAFWCNPISGHATLYWYQQILGQGPKLLIQFQNNGVVDDSQLPKDRFSAERLKGVDSTLKIQPAKLEDSAVYLCASSLDRNTEAFFGQGTRLTVV.

The genes are TRBV5-1 and TRBJ2-3; D is unclear. Trimming pared 0 bases from V and 9 bases from J, leaving 14 bases between. CDR3 length: 14 amino acids. Germline CDR1 SGHRS, CDR2 YFSETQ. The CDR3 bases are TGCGCCAGCAGCTTGGATCGAAGCCTAGGGACGCAGTATTTT. Translating it yields CASSLDRSLGTQYF.

The V gene is TRBV21-1, the J gene TRBJ1-2. TRBV21-1 is a documented pseudogene. There are 11 residues in the CDR3. CDR3 sequence: CASKVTRGYTF. In DNA form, the CDR3 reads TGTGCCAGCAAGGTGACGCGCGGCTACACCTTC.

This clone has only a few counts. The chain employs TRBV7-3 and TRBJ2-6; D uncertain. Germline V gene sequence: CDR1 SGHTA, CDR2 FQGTGA. The CDR3 spans 15 residues. V was cut by 3 bases and J by 2 bases, with 8 bases left in between. This CDR3 reads CASSLGLTGANVLTF. CDR3 nucleotide sequence: TGTGCCAGCAGCTTGGGTCTCACTGGGGCCAACGTCCTGACTTTC.

This rearrangement joins TRBV10-3 to TRBJ1-2, with D possibly being TRBD1 (6 bases). CDR3 length: 15 residues. V was trimmed by 0 bases and J by 4 bases, leaving 12 bases between them. Germline CDR1 ENHRY, CDR2 SYGVKD. CDR3 protein: CAISESTGHRYGYTF. The CDR3 nucleotides read TGTGCCATCAGTGAGTCTACAGGGCATCGCTATGGCTACACCTTC.

This CDR3 is CASDRQGGIYGYTF. CDR3 sequence (DNA): TGTGCCAGCGATAGGCAGGGGGGAATCTATGGCTACACCTTC. The chain employs TRBV6-5 and TRBJ1-2; 7 bases are a match to TRBD1. CDR1 MNHEY and CDR2 SVGAGI come from the germline V gene. Trimming removed 8 bases from V and 4 bases from J; junction bases left unmatched: 10. This CDR3 is built from 14 residues.

This chain connects TRBV7-9 to TRBJ1-1, with 7 bases matching TRBD1. The CDR3 is 16 residues long. From germline, CDR1 is SEHNR and CDR2 FQNEAQ (reference sequence). V shed 5 bases, J shed 4 bases, and the junction held 13 bases outside the gene matches. The CDR3 DNA sequence: TGTGCCAGCAGCCTCGGGGACAGCCCGCGGGGCACTGAAGCTTTCTTT. This encodes CASSLGDSPRGTEAFF.

The sample holds a few counts of this clone. The V and J genes are TRBV6-1 and TRBJ2-6; D gene ambiguous. CDR1 and CDR2 from the germline V gene are MNHNS and SASEGT. The CDR3 covers 16 residues. Trimming removed 2 bases at V and 0 bases at J, with 8 bases between. The CDR3 DNA sequence: TGTGCCAGCAGTGAATTTTGGGGCTCTGGGGCCAACGTCCTGACTTTC. It translates to CASSEFWGSGANVLTF.

The CDR3 DNA reads TGTGCCAGCAGCCCTAGACTAGCCCTAGGCAACAATGAGCAGTTCTTC. Its translation is CASSPRLALGNNEQFF. The rearrangement links TRBV7-6 to TRBJ2-1; the match to TRBD2 covers 7 bases. The length of the CDR3 is 16 residues. The germline gives CDR1 SGHVS, CDR2 FNYEAQ. V lost 5 bases, J lost 5 bases, and 12 bases stayed unmatched.

V and J are TRBV6-5 and TRBJ2-7, with D perhaps matching TRBD1 (6 bases). The germline gives CDR1 MNHEY, CDR2 SVGAGI. CDR3 size: 14 residues. Between the trimmed V and J ends, which lost 5 bases and 2 bases, there was a span of 13 bases. The CDR3 spells CASSPDRWTYEQYF. CDR3 bases: TGTGCCAGCAGTCCCGACAGGTGGACCTACGAGCAGTACTTC.

V and J are TRBV9 and TRBJ2-6; D gene uncertain. Germline-derived CDR1 and CDR2 are SGDLS and YYNGEE. The CDR3 extends over 16 amino acids. The V end lost 4 bases, the J end lost 0 bases, and 11 bases lay between the germline ends. In DNA form, the CDR3 reads TGTGCCAGCAGCACCAGAGGCGGCTCTGGGGCCAACGTCCTGACTTTC. Protein sequence: CASSTRGGSGANVLTF.

The chain is built from TRBV18 and TRBJ2-5; D gene unclear. The CDR3 length is 16 residues. Germline CDR1 KGHSH, CDR2 LQKENI. V was trimmed by 4 bases and J by 0 bases, leaving 15 bases between them. CDR3 region: CASSLQLPQHQETQYF. The CDR3 region has the DNA TGTGCCAGCTCACTTCAGCTGCCGCAGCACCAAGAGACCCAGTACTTC.

The chain recombines TRBV29-1 with TRBJ1-4; no clear D gene. This CDR3 comprises 15 residues. Germline V gene lookup returns CDR1 SQVTM and CDR2 ANQGSEA. V shed 4 bases and J shed 0 bases, with 12 bases lying between them. Here the CDR3 reads CSVVVRRSTNEKLFF. The CDR3 DNA reads TGCAGCGTTGTAGTCAGGCGATCAACTAATGAAAAACTGTTTTTT.

This clone occurred many times. In the same sample, other DNA sequences code for this CDR3. The chain links TRBV18 to TRBJ1-1; D is unclear. V was trimmed by 2 bases and J by 3 bases, leaving 1 base between them. CDR3 length equals 11 residues. Per the germline V gene, CDR1 is KGHSH and CDR2 is LQKENI. In DNA form, the CDR3 reads TGTGCCAGCTCACCAGACACTGAAGCTTTCTTT. Translated: CASSPDTEAFF.

V and J are TRBV15 and TRBJ2-7; 7 bases agree with TRBD2. The CDR3 consists of 15 residues. Germline CDR1 LNHNV, CDR2 YYDKDF (reference sequence). V was clipped by 0 bases and J by 3 bases; unmatched bases: 5. The CDR3 nucleotides read TGTGCCACCAGCAGAGATTGGCGGGAGTACTACGAGCAGTACTTC. Translating it yields CATSRDWREYYEQYF. Looking up the rest from reference TRBV15 and TRBJ2-7 gives the full variable domain: DAMVIQNPRYQVTQFGKPVTLSCSQTLNHNVMYWYQQKSSQAPKLLFHYYDKDFNNEADTPDNFQSRRPNTSFCFLDIRSPGLGDTAMYLCATSRDWREYYEQYFGPGTRLTVT.

The V gene is TRBV30, the J gene TRBJ1-2; 7 nucleotides align to TRBD1. The CDR3 has 13 amino acids. J lost 0 bases, V lost 6 bases, and 4 bases had no gene match. Germline V CDR1 and CDR2: GTSNPN, SVGIG (reference sequence). The DNA of the CDR3 is TGTGCCTGTAGGACAGGAGCTAACTATGGCTACACCTTC. The encoded protein is CACRTGANYGYTF.

The V and J genes are TRBV5-4 and TRBJ2-7, with D perhaps TRBD1 or TRBD2 (6 bases each). The CDR3 has 12 amino acids. Trimming removed 4 bases from V and 6 bases from J, with 11 bases in between. Per germline, CDR1 SGHNT and CDR2 YYREEE (reference sequence). This chain's CDR3 is CASSPRGGEQYF. The CDR3 DNA is TGTGCCAGCAGCCCCAGGGGAGGCGAGCAGTACTTC.

This chain uses TRBV4-1 with TRBJ1-6; D may be TRBD1 (6 bases). With 3 bases removed from V and 7 bases from J, the gap between germline ends came to 13 bases. Germline V gives CDR1 MGHRA, CDR2 YSYEKL. This CDR3 is 15 amino acids long. This CDR3 reads CASSQAWGANSPLHF. As DNA, the CDR3 is TGCGCCAGCAGCCAGGCCTGGGGGGCGAATTCACCCCTCCACTTT.